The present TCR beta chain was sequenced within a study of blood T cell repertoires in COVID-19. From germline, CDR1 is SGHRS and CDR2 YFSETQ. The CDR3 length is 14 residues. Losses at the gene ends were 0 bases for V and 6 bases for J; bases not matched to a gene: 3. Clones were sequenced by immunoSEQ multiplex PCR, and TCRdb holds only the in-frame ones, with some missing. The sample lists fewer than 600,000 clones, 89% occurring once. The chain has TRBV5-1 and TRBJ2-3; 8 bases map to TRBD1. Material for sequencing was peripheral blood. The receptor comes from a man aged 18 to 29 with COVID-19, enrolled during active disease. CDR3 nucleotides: TGCGCCAGCAGCTTGGGCAGGGGGCCGGATACGCAGTATTTT. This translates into CASSLGRGPDTQYF.